Each of the 28 T cell receptor beta chains below was sequenced from the same sample in a study of blood T cell repertoires in COVID-19. This table comes from immunoSEQ multiplex PCR, and its TCRdb copy is limited to in-frame clones, with some not included. The repertoire consists of just under 85,000 clones, with nearly 85% occurring once and the leading ten covering roughly 30%. The sample was peripheral blood. The receptors come from a woman of 80 years or more with acute or convalescent COVID-19.

The gene calls are TRBV10-2 and TRBJ2-1; maybe TRBD2 (6 bases). CDR1 WSHSY and CDR2 SAAADI come from the germline V gene. With 5 bases removed from V and 3 bases from J, the gap between germline ends came to 14 bases. This CDR3 comprises 15 residues. The DNA for the CDR3 is TGCGCCAGCAGTCTTGGGACTCCCGGCTACAATGAGCAGTTCTTC. Translated: CASSLGTPGYNEQFF.

The V gene is TRBV30, the J gene TRBJ2-7; D unclear. Looked up from germline, CDR1 is GTSNPN and CDR2 is SVGIG (reference sequence). With 6 bases removed from V and 1 base from J, the gap between germline ends came to 7 bases. CDR3 length equals 11 residues. The CDR3 here is CACTSSYEQYF. The CDR3 DNA sequence: TGTGCCTGCACATCTTCCTACGAGCAGTACTTC.

The genes are TRBV30 and TRBJ2-1; unclear D gene. Trimming pared 0 bases from V and 10 bases from J, leaving 10 bases between. The CDR3 runs 12 residues. Looked up from germline, CDR1 is GTSNPN and CDR2 is SVGIG (reference sequence). The CDR3, as DNA: TGTGCCTGGAGTGTCTCCCAGGTCGAGCAGTTCTTC. It translates to CAWSVSQVEQFF. The whole variable domain, filled in from reference TRBV30 and TRBJ2-1, reads SQTIHQWPATLVQPVGSPLSLECTVEGTSNPNLYWYRQAAGRGLQLLFYSVGIGQISSEVPQNLSASRPQDRQFILSSKKLLLSDSGFYLCAWSVSQVEQFFGPGTRLTVL.

V gene TRBV3-1 (or the pseudogene TRBV3-2) combines with J gene TRBJ2-2; 10 bases line up with TRBD2. Germline assignment: CDR1 LGHDT and CDR2 YNNKEL (reference sequence). Trimming removed 1 base from V and 2 bases from J; junction bases left unmatched: 4. This CDR3 spans 17 amino acids. The DNA for the CDR3 is TGTGCCAGCAGCCAAGGGGGACTAGCGACCAACACCGGGGAGCTGTTTTTT. It yields the protein CASSQGGLATNTGELFF.

This chain links TRBV11-3 with TRBJ1-4; tentatively, D is TRBD1 (6 bases). Germline values: CDR1 SGHNT, CDR2 YENEEA. Trimming removed 0 bases from V and 5 bases from J, with 7 bases in between. This CDR3 comprises 14 residues. CDR3 bases: TGTGCCAGCAGCTTAGAACAGGGCAATGAAAAACTGTTTTTT. It encodes CASSLEQGNEKLFF.

On this clone itself: Because the CDR3's place on the DNA is in doubt, the DNA is left out and the CDR3 is given as listed by TCRdb. The CDR3 loop reads CSVGLGTGKNTF. The chain carries TRBV29-1 and TRBJ1-2; TRBD1 is the table's D call, not checked against the DNA. The length of the CDR3 is 12 amino acids, counting both ends. From germline, CDR1 is SQVTM and CDR2 ANQGSEA.

The rearrangement uses TRBV6-6 and TRBJ2-3, with 7 bases matching TRBD2. J lost 3 bases, V lost 5 bases, and 11 bases had no gene match. The germline gives CDR1 MNHNY, CDR2 SVGAGI (reference sequence). This CDR3 contains 16 residues. The CDR3 is CASSPLVGGPTDTQYF. The CDR3 coding sequence is TGTGCCAGCAGTCCCCTGGTGGGAGGGCCGACAGATACGCAGTATTTT.

This clone has a handful of counts. The chain has TRBV19 and TRBJ2-2, with D possibly being TRBD1 (5 bases). The CDR3 has 13 amino acids. V dropped 8 bases and J dropped 7 bases, with 14 bases sitting between them. Germline loops: CDR1 LNHDA, CDR2 SQIVND (reference sequence). CDR3 amino acids: CASRSAGNGELFF. The CDR3 DNA sequence: TGTGCCAGTCGGTCGGCAGGGAACGGGGAGCTGTTTTTT. Using reference TRBV19 and TRBJ2-2 for the parts outside the CDR3, the full variable domain is DGGITQSPKYLFRKEGQNVTLSCEQNLNHDAMYWYRQDPGQGLRLIYYSQIVNDFQKGDIAEGYSVSREKKESFPLTVTSAQKNPTAFYLCASRSAGNGELFFGEGSRLTVL.

The genes are TRBV7-9 and TRBJ1-1; TRBD1 agrees at 7 bases. The V and J ends lost 5 bases and 5 bases, in that order; junction bases with no gene match: 8. This CDR3 is built from 14 residues. The germline V gene encodes CDR1 SEHNR and CDR2 FQNEAQ (reference sequence). For the CDR3, the DNA is TGTGCCAGCAGCACCCAGGGGGGAACGACTGAAGCTTTCTTT. The encoded protein is CASSTQGGTTEAFF.

The CDR3 coding sequence is TGTGCCAGCAGCCCCGGGGGGACTAGCGGGAGAGTCGAGCAGTACTTC. It translates to CASSPGGTSGRVEQYF. The chain has TRBV7-8 and TRBJ2-7; 14 nucleotides align to TRBD2. Germline CDR1 SGHVS, CDR2 FQNEAQ. V gave up 5 bases and J gave up 6 bases; unmatched junction bases: 9. The CDR3 has 16 residues.

The CDR3 loop reads CASSVTSGREDTQYF. The CDR3 nucleotides are TGTGCCAGCAGTGTGACTAGCGGGAGGGAAGATACGCAGTATTTT. The J gene is TRBJ2-3, the V gene TRBV2, with TRBD2 matching over 14 bases. The CDR3 has 15 residues. Germline values: CDR1 SNHLY, CDR2 FYNNEI. Losses at the gene ends were 4 bases for V and 5 bases for J; bases not matched to a gene: 2.

In its sample, this clone was seen once. The chain joins TRBV7-9 to TRBJ2-3; the match to TRBD2 covers 10 bases. The junction had 8 bases not matched to a gene; V was cut back by 5 bases and J by 3 bases. Per germline, CDR1 SEHNR and CDR2 FQNEAQ (reference sequence). CDR3 length: 16 amino acids. CDR3 bases: TGTGCCAGCAGCCCTCCGGGACTAGCGAGAACAGATACGCAGTATTTT. Protein sequence: CASSPPGLARTDTQYF.

The V and J genes are TRBV5-1 and TRBJ2-2; maybe TRBD2 (5 bases). This CDR3 is 14 amino acids long. The ends were cut back, 3 bases at V and 5 bases at J, with 11 bases in the middle. Germline lookup yields CDR1 SGHRS and CDR2 YFSETQ. The CDR3 spells CASSWAGETGELFF. CDR3 coding DNA: TGCGCCAGCAGCTGGGCCGGGGAAACCGGGGAGCTGTTTTTT.

The V call is TRBV6-6, the J call TRBJ2-5; the D is unclear. CDR3 size: 14 residues. Trimming shortened V by 5 bases and J by 5 bases, and 15 bases separated the two germline ends. CDR1 and CDR2 from the germline V gene are MNHNY and SVGAGI (reference sequence). In nucleotides, the CDR3 is TGTGCCAGCAGTAACCCCCGGCCCGGGGAGACCCAGTACTTC. Its translation is CASSNPRPGETQYF.

The rearrangement uses TRBV7-8 and TRBJ2-3; TRBD1 agrees at 10 bases. CDR1 SGHVS and CDR2 FQNEAQ come from the germline V gene. This CDR3 comprises 15 residues. After removal of 6 bases from V and 3 bases from J, the junction contained 6 bases not matched to a gene. CDR3 amino acids: CASRLRTGGTDTQYF. The CDR3 DNA follows: TGTGCCAGCAGACTAAGGACAGGGGGGACAGATACGCAGTATTTT.

This rearrangement joins TRBV30 to TRBJ1-2; the D is unclear. V was shortened by 3 bases and J by 7 bases, with 18 bases between the two germline ends. CDR1 is GTSNPN and CDR2 is SVGIG in the germline V gene (reference sequence). The CDR3 is made up of 14 amino acids. CDR3 bases: TGTGCCTGGAGCTCCCGGTTGGAGGGCACTGGCTACACCTTC. Amino acids: CAWSSRLEGTGYTF. Filled out from reference TRBV30 and TRBJ1-2, the complete variable domain reads SQTIHQWPATLVQPVGSPLSLECTVEGTSNPNLYWYRQAAGRGLQLLFYSVGIGQISSEVPQNLSASRPQDRQFILSSKKLLLSDSGFYLCAWSSRLEGTGYTFGSGTRLTVV.

The chain employs TRBV5-1 and TRBJ2-1; TRBD2 matches at 13 bases. V dropped 4 bases and J dropped 3; count of bases not matched to a gene: 7. The CDR3 has 17 residues. CDR1 and CDR2 (germline): SGHRS, YFSETQ. CDR3 in amino acids: CASSIGGLAGVYNEQFF. The CDR3 coding sequence is TGCGCCAGCAGCATAGGCGGACTAGCGGGGGTCTACAATGAGCAGTTCTTC.

This sequence joins TRBV29-1 and TRBJ2-3, with D possibly matching TRBD1 (5 bases). The CDR3 extends over 15 amino acids. Trimming shortened V by 6 bases and J by 5 bases, and 21 bases separated the two germline ends. In germline, CDR1 is SQVTM, CDR2 ANQGSEA. CDR3 protein: CSVFKDSNRGDTQYF. CDR3 in DNA: TGCAGCGTATTTAAAGACAGTAATAGGGGAGATACGCAGTATTTT.

The V call is TRBV5-1, the J call TRBJ2-3; D call uncertain. CDR3 length: 15 amino acids. Germline values: CDR1 SGHRS, CDR2 YFSETQ. V was trimmed by 0 bases and J by 8 bases, leaving 16 bases between them. CDR3 protein: CASSLGNLQSVTQYF. Here the CDR3 DNA reads TGCGCCAGCAGCTTGGGAAACCTCCAGTCAGTTACGCAGTATTTT.

This clone has ten or more counts. V and J are TRBV2 and TRBJ2-5, with D perhaps TRBD2 (6 bases). V gave up 5 bases and J gave up 1 base, with 14 bases separating them. This CDR3 has 15 amino acids. Germline-derived CDR1 and CDR2 are SNHLY and FYNNEI. DNA of the CDR3: TGTGCCAGCAGTAATACCTTGGGACTCCAAGAGACCCAGTACTTC. Protein sequence: CASSNTLGLQETQYF.

The chain carries TRBV6-5 and TRBJ2-1; TRBD2 aligns across 11 bases. The CDR3 sequence is 15 residues long. The V segment lost 6 bases and the J segment 2 bases; nucleotides outside the gene matches: 3. Germline V CDR1 and CDR2: MNHEY, SVGAGI. The CDR3, as DNA: TGTGCCAGCAGAGTAGCGGGAGGGCCCTACAATGAGCAGTTCTTC. Residues: CASRVAGGPYNEQFF.

This clone was counted ten times or more. Distinct nucleotide sequences in the sample also encode this CDR3. The chain links TRBV5-4 to TRBJ1-6, with 7 positions matching TRBD1. V gave up 0 bases and J gave up 6 bases; unmatched junction bases: 0. The V gene's germline CDR1 is SGHNT and CDR2 YYREEE (reference sequence). The CDR3 sequence is 14 residues long. The CDR3 DNA follows: TGTGCCAGCAGCTTGGACAGGGGTAATTCACCCCTCCACTTT. It codes for CASSLDRGNSPLHF.

The chain joins TRBV19 to TRBJ1-5; TRBD1 is a possible D gene (5 bases). Germline CDR1 and CDR2: LNHDA and SQIVND (reference sequence). The germline V and J ends were trimmed by 3 bases and 3 bases, with 12 bases remaining between them. The length of the CDR3 is 15 residues. In DNA, the CDR3 is TGTGCCAGTAGTATCCCAGGGAAAGACAATCAGCCCCAGCATTTT. This encodes CASSIPGKDNQPQHF.

The CDR3 is CASSQGLAGTDTQYF. The CDR3, as DNA: TGTGCCAGCAGCCAGGGACTAGCGGGAACAGATACGCAGTATTTT. J is TRBJ2-3 and V is TRBV11-2; TRBD2 matches 13 bases. CDR3 length equals 15 residues. J was trimmed by 3 bases and V by 5 bases; bases with no gene match: 2. Germline CDR1 reads SGHAT; CDR2 reads FQNNGV.

This rearrangement joins TRBV4-1 to TRBJ2-1; D gene ambiguous. This CDR3 spans 15 amino acids. Looked up from germline, CDR1 is MGHRA and CDR2 is YSYEKL. The V end lost 0 bases, the J end lost 0 bases, and 6 bases lay between the germline ends. In DNA, the CDR3 is TGCGCCAGCAGCCAAGACCCGGGCTCCTACAATGAGCAGTTCTTC. Residues: CASSQDPGSYNEQFF.

The chain links TRBV28 to TRBJ1-1; D is undetermined. In germline, CDR1 is MDHEN, CDR2 SYDVKM. The CDR3 loop spans 12 amino acids. V was pared by 3 bases and J by 7 bases, with 9 bases between. CDR3 loop: CASSLSPYEAFF. DNA for the CDR3: TGTGCCAGCAGTTTGTCCCCCTATGAAGCTTTCTTT. Looking up the rest from reference TRBV28 and TRBJ1-1 gives the full variable domain: DVKVTQSSRYLVKRTGEKVFLECVQDMDHENMFWYRQDPGLGLRLIYFSYDVKMKEKGDIPEGYSVSREKKERFSLILESASTNQTSMYLCASSLSPYEAFFGQGTRLTVV.

This clone was counted between two and nine times. This sequence joins TRBV28 and TRBJ1-1; D is undetermined. This CDR3 contains 14 residues. Trimming took off 6 bases at V and 3 bases at J, with 14 bases between the two ends. Germline V gene sequence: CDR1 MDHEN, CDR2 SYDVKM. The chain's CDR3 is CASSPHTGYTEAFF. As DNA, the CDR3 is TGTGCCAGCAGCCCCCATACGGGGTACACTGAAGCTTTCTTT.

V and J are TRBV28 and TRBJ1-1; 9 nucleotides align to TRBD1. Germline CDR1 MDHEN, CDR2 SYDVKM. The V and J ends lost 6 bases and 5 bases, in that order; junction bases with no gene match: 7. The CDR3 has 14 residues. The chain's CDR3 is CASSPGTGRTEAFF. Here the CDR3 DNA reads TGTGCCAGCAGCCCGGGGACAGGGCGGACTGAAGCTTTCTTT.